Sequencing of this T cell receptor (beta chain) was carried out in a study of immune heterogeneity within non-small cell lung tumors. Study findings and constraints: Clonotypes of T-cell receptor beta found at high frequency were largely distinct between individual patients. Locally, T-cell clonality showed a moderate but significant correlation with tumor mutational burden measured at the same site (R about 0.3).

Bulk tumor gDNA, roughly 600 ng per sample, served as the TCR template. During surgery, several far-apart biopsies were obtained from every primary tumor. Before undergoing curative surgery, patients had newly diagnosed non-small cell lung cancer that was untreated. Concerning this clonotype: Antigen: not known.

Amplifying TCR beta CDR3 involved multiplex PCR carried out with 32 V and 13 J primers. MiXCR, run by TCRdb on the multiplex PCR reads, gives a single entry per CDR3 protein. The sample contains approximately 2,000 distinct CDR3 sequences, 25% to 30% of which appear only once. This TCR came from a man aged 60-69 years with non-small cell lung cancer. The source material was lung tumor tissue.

For the CDR3, the DNA is TGTGCCAGCAGCCAAAGAGGGATTAGCACAGATACGCAGTATTTT. Amino acids: CASSQRGISTDTQYF. V usage is TRBV3-1 and J usage is TRBJ2-3, with D tentatively TRBD2 (5 bases). Germline V lookup: CDR1 LGHDT, CDR2 YNNKEL (reference sequence). This CDR3 comprises 15 residues. V gave up 2 bases and J gave up 0 bases, with 9 bases separating them.